This TCR beta chain was found in a study of blood T cell repertoires in COVID-19. Generated by immunoSEQ multiplex PCR, the TCRdb table keeps only in-frame clones and is missing some. This table has tens of thousands of clones, around 84% appearing once. Germline V lookup: CDR1 MNHEY, CDR2 SVGAGI. Trimming at V came to 8 bases and at J to 10 bases, leaving 12 bases not matched to a gene. The CDR3 is 13 residues long. The rearrangement joins TRBV6-5 to TRBJ2-7, with TRBD2 matching 9 bases. Sequencing was performed on peripheral blood. The receptor was derived from a man in his sixties or seventies with active COVID-19. The CDR3 loop is CASEGTSGLRQYF. DNA for the CDR3: TGTGCCAGCGAAGGTACTAGCGGGTTACGCCAGTACTTC.